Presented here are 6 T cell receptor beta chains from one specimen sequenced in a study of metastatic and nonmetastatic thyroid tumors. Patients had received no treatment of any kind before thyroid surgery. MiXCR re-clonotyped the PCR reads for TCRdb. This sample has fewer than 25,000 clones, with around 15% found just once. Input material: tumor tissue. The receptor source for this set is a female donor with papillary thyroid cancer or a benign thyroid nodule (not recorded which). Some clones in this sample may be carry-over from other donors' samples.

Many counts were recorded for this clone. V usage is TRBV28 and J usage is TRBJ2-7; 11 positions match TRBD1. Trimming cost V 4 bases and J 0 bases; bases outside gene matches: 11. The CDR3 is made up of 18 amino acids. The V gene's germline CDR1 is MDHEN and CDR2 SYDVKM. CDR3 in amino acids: CASSSSRTGGLSSYEQYF. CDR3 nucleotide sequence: TGTGCCAGCAGTTCTAGCCGGACAGGGGGCCTCAGCTCCTACGAGCAGTACTTC.

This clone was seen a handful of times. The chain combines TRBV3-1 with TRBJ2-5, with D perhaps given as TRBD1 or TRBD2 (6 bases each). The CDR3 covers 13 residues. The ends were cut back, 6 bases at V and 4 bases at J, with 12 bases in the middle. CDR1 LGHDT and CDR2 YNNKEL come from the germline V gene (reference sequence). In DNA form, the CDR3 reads TGTGCCAGCAGTACCCGGGGGCGAGAGACCCAGTACTTC. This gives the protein CASSTRGRETQYF.

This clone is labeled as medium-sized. CDR3 nucleotides: TGTGCCTGGGACATCGGAGGTTCTACTGAAATGAACACTGAAGCTTTCTTT. Its protein product is CAWDIGGSTEMNTEAFF. J is TRBJ1-1 and V is TRBV30, with D unresolved. This CDR3 contains 17 residues. V was clipped by 5 bases and J by 0 bases, with 22 bases between them. CDR1 GTSNPN and CDR2 SVGIG come from the germline V gene (reference sequence). Full variable domain (outside the CDR3, taken from reference TRBV30 and TRBJ1-1): SQTIHQWPATLVQPVGSPLSLECTVEGTSNPNLYWYRQAAGRGLQLLFYSVGIGQISSEVPQNLSASRPQDRQFILSSKKLLLSDSGFYLCAWDIGGSTEMNTEAFFGQGTRLTVV.

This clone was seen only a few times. The CDR3 here is CASSEGTAPLPYNEQFF. As DNA, the CDR3 is TGTGCCAGCAGTGAGGGGACAGCGCCACTCCCATACAATGAGCAGTTCTTC. The V and J genes are TRBV6-1 and TRBJ2-1; 7 bases agree with TRBD1. The CDR3 is 17 residues long. V lost 3 bases, J lost 4 bases, and 12 bases stayed unmatched. Germline values: CDR1 MNHNS, CDR2 SASEGT.

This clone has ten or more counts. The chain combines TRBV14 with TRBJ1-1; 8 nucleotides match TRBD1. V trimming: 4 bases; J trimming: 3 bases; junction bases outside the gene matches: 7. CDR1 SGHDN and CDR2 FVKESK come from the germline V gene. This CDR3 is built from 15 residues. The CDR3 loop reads CASSRTAGGYTEAFF. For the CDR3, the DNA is TGTGCCAGCAGCCGAACCGCAGGGGGCTACACTGAAGCTTTCTTT. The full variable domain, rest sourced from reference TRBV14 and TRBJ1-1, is EAGVTQFPSHSVIEKGQTVTLRCDPISGHDNLYWYRRVMGKEIKFLLHFVKESKQDESGMPNNRFLAERTGGTYSTLKVQPAELEDSGVYFCASSRTAGGYTEAFFGQGTRLTVV.

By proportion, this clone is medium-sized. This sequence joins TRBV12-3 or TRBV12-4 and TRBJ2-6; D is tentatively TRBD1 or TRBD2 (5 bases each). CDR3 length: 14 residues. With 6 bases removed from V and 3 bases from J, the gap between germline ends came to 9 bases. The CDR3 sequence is CASSRGGGANVLTF. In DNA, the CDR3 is TGTGCCAGCAGCCGGGGCGGTGGGGCCAACGTCCTGACTTTC.